The 28 T cell receptor beta chains below were found in one sample sequenced in a study of CD8 T cells in Susac syndrome. The authors reverse transcribed roughly 0.5 to 1 ug RNA with random hexamers. TCRdb reprocessed the immunoSEQ multiplex PCR reads via MiXCR and lists one record per CDR3 protein. This sample has about 120,000 distinct CDR3 sequences, with under 96% found just once. Source material: CD4+ T cells from PBMCs. These receptors came from a human donor with Susac syndrome.

This chain joins TRBV12-3 or TRBV12-4 and TRBJ2-1; D call uncertain. This CDR3 is built from 12 residues. V lost 7 bases and J 3 bases, leaving 7 bases between the germline ends. The CDR3 nucleotides read TGTGCCAGCACTGTAGGCTACAATGAGCAGTTCTTC. Translating it yields CASTVGYNEQFF.

This clonotype was seen more than once but under ten times. The gene calls are TRBV6-1 and TRBJ2-1; 7 bases match TRBD1. The CDR3 contains 15 residues. V shed 8 bases and J 0 bases; nucleotides not matched to a gene: 7. CDR1 is MNHNS and CDR2 is SASEGT in the germline V gene. CDR3 protein: CASGRQGSSYNEQFF. Here the CDR3 DNA reads TGTGCCAGCGGGAGACAGGGCAGCTCCTACAATGAGCAGTTCTTC.

The rearrangement links TRBV5-1 to TRBJ2-7; TRBD2 aligns across 7 bases. With 2 bases clipped from V and 3 bases from J, the junction kept 8 bases outside the gene matches. This CDR3 is 15 amino acids long. Germline V CDR1 and CDR2: SGHRS, YFSETQ. The CDR3 reads CASSFLASGFYEQYF. The CDR3 DNA is TGCGCCAGCAGCTTTTTGGCTAGCGGATTCTACGAGCAGTACTTC.

This chain connects TRBV3-1 to TRBJ2-1; D perhaps matches TRBD1 (5 bases). CDR3 size: 11 residues. Trimming stripped 6 bases from V and 10 bases from J, with 10 bases between. CDR1 and CDR2 (germline): LGHDT, YNNKEL (reference sequence). CDR3 region: CASRKKGEQFF. The DNA for the CDR3 is TGTGCCAGCAGGAAAAAGGGGGAGCAGTTCTTC.

CDR3 protein: CSVVPPDLQETQYF. The CDR3, as DNA: TGCAGCGTTGTCCCCCCCGACTTGCAAGAGACCCAGTACTTC. V gene TRBV29-1 combines with J gene TRBJ2-5; D is unresolved. The CDR3 spans 14 residues. Germline V gives CDR1 SQVTM, CDR2 ANQGSEA. The V gene lost 4 bases and the J gene lost 2 bases, with 14 bases spanning the gap.

The chain recombines TRBV6-5 with TRBJ2-2; 8 bases agree with TRBD2. The CDR3 has 15 residues. Per germline, CDR1 MNHEY and CDR2 SVGAGI. V gave up 7 bases and J gave up 3 bases; unmatched junction bases: 7. CDR3 loop: CASTLTGGHTGELFF. The CDR3 bases are TGTGCCAGCACCCTCACGGGGGGGCACACCGGGGAGCTGTTTTTT.

This sequence joins TRBV19 and TRBJ1-5; D is perhaps TRBD1 (5 bases). From germline, CDR1 is LNHDA and CDR2 SQIVND (reference sequence). This CDR3 spans 16 amino acids. V dropped 5 bases and J dropped 0 bases, with 14 bases sitting between them. The CDR3 DNA reads as TGTGCCAGTAGTGATGGGGGGGATTATAGCAATCAGCCCCAGCATTTT. Its translation is CASSDGGDYSNQPQHF.

As for this clonotype: It is likely a read error, because the conserved phenylalanine at the end of the CDR3 is missing. The DNA is omitted, as the CDR3 cannot be located on it reliably, and the CDR3 follows TCRdb's listing. The rearrangement uses TRBV4-2 and TRBJ2-1. Germline V lookup: CDR1 LGHNA, CDR2 YNFKEQ. The CDR3 adds up to 10 amino acids, both ends counted. The chain's CDR3 is CASSQGDRFS.

The chain links TRBV6-2 or TRBV6-3 to TRBJ2-3; D remains unclear. The V end was cut by 7 bases, the J end by 6 bases, with 20 bases between. Germline V gives CDR1 MNHEY, CDR2 SVGEGT. The CDR3 extends over 15 amino acids. The CDR3 DNA reads as TGTGCCAGCACCCTGATCCCAGCGCGGTCTGATACGCAGTATTTT. This codes for CASTLIPARSDTQYF.

The chain couples TRBV28 to TRBJ1-5; D unclear. V was cut by 5 bases and J by 9 bases, with 5 bases left in between. Germline V gives CDR1 MDHEN, CDR2 SYDVKM. The CDR3 covers 10 residues. CDR3 region: CASSRWPQHF. The CDR3 nucleotides read TGTGCCAGCAGTCGATGGCCCCAGCATTTT.

The chain employs TRBV12-3 or TRBV12-4 and TRBJ2-7; no firm D call. V lost 5 bases, J lost 4 bases, and 6 bases lay in between. This CDR3 is 11 amino acids long. The CDR3 bases are TGTGCCAGCAGTCTTAAATACGAGCAGTACTTC. Translation: CASSLKYEQYF.

This chain joins TRBV7-2 and TRBJ2-1; 7 bases are shared with TRBD2. J lost 0 bases, V lost 5 bases, and 7 bases had no gene match. The germline CDR1 and CDR2 sequences are SGHTA and FQGNSA. The CDR3 contains 16 residues. The CDR3 sequence is CASSRRSGDSYNEQFF. The CDR3 nucleotides read TGTGCCAGCAGCCGCCGAAGCGGGGACTCCTACAATGAGCAGTTCTTC.

This clonotype was found once. The chain has TRBV20-1 and TRBJ1-2; D remains unclear. Germline V gene sequence: CDR1 DFQATT, CDR2 SNEGSKA (reference sequence). Trimming took 6 bases from V and 8 from J, leaving 13 bases between them. The CDR3 is made up of 11 amino acids. The CDR3 spells CSATQVGGYTF. In DNA form, the CDR3 reads TGCAGTGCCACCCAGGTGGGGGGCTACACCTTC.

This chain joins TRBV3-1 and TRBJ2-5; no firm D call. This CDR3 has 14 amino acids. Trimming left V 1 base short and J 4 bases short, with 10 bases between. Germline V gene data show CDR1 as LGHDT and CDR2 as YNNKEL (reference sequence). The CDR3 nucleotides read TGTGCCAGCAGCCAAGGACTGGGAAGAGAGACCCAGTACTTC. Its translation: CASSQGLGRETQYF.

This chain's CDR3 is CSAAPGTGGREAFF. DNA of the CDR3: TGCAGTGCTGCCCCCGGGACAGGGGGCCGTGAAGCTTTCTTT. The V gene is TRBV20-1, the J gene TRBJ1-1; TRBD1 agrees at 12 bases. Germline-derived CDR1 and CDR2 are DFQATT and SNEGSKA (reference sequence). J lost 7 bases, V lost 5 bases, and 8 bases had no gene match. This CDR3 has 14 amino acids.

The rearrangement uses TRBV23-1 and TRBJ1-5; D unresolved. TRBV23-1 is reported as an ORF; its role is uncertain. The length of the CDR3 is 17 residues. The germline V and J ends were trimmed by 3 bases and 6 bases, with 21 bases remaining between them. CDR3 loop: CASSQPPRAVQCQPQHF. As DNA, the CDR3 is TGCGCCAGCAGTCAGCCACCTCGGGCGGTACAATGTCAGCCCCAGCATTTT.

The CDR3 DNA follows: TGCAGTGCTGCCGGGACCGAGCAGTACTTC. Its translation is CSAAGTEQYF. The chain uses TRBV20-1 and TRBJ2-7; either TRBD1 or TRBD2 may fit D (5 bases each). The V end lost 5 bases, the J end lost 6 bases, and 8 bases lay between the germline ends. The germline V gene encodes CDR1 DFQATT and CDR2 SNEGSKA (reference sequence). This CDR3 region has 10 residues.

The gene calls are TRBV19 and TRBJ2-7; 9 bases are shared with TRBD1. CDR3 size: 14 residues. CDR1 and CDR2 (germline): LNHDA, SQIVND (reference sequence). With 5 bases clipped from V and 6 bases from J, the junction kept 8 bases outside the gene matches. CDR3: CASSSTGTGPEQYF. Here the CDR3 DNA reads TGTGCCAGTAGTTCGACCGGGACAGGGCCCGAGCAGTACTTC.

The chain uses TRBV14 and TRBJ1-1; weak D call: TRBD1 (5 bases). The CDR3 has 13 amino acids. Trimming took off 4 bases at V and 10 bases at J, with 16 bases between the two ends. CDR1 SGHDN and CDR2 FVKESK come from the germline V gene. The CDR3 region is CASSRGTEDLAFF. CDR3 bases: TGTGCCAGCAGCCGCGGGACGGAGGACTTAGCTTTCTTT.

The genes are TRBV7-2 and TRBJ1-2; possible D gene TRBD1, 5 bases. Looked up from germline, CDR1 is SGHTA and CDR2 is FQGNSA. The CDR3 spans 14 residues. V lost 4 bases to trimming and J lost 4 bases, with 13 bases between them. The CDR3: CASSSPTESYGYTF. In nucleotides, the CDR3 is TGTGCCAGCAGCTCCCCGACAGAATCCTATGGCTACACCTTC. The variable domain in full, with the rest retrieved from reference TRBV7-2 and TRBJ1-2, is GAGVSQSPSNKVTEKGKDVELRCDPISGHTALYWYRQSLGQGLEFLIYFQGNSAPDKSGLPSDRFSAERTGGSVSTLTIQRTQQEDSAVYLCASSSPTESYGYTFGSGTRLTVV.

The CDR3 protein is CASSQTSTSYNEQFF. The CDR3 bases are TGTGCCAGCAGCCAGACTAGCACTTCCTACAATGAGCAGTTCTTC. The chain recombines TRBV4-2 with TRBJ2-1, with 7 bases lining up with TRBD2. This CDR3 is built from 15 residues. The trim removed 3 bases at V and 1 base at J, leaving 3 bases unmatched. Germline CDR1 is LGHNA and CDR2 is YNFKEQ.

This clonotype was seen once. The V gene is TRBV20-1, the J gene TRBJ1-5; tentative D call: TRBD1 (6 bases). V was clipped by 1 base and J by 7 bases, with 17 bases between them. Germline values: CDR1 DFQATT, CDR2 SNEGSKA (reference sequence). This CDR3 contains 15 residues. This chain's CDR3 is CSARALGGAAQPQHF. CDR3 coding DNA: TGCAGTGCTAGAGCTCTAGGGGGGGCAGCGCAGCCCCAGCATTTT.

V usage is TRBV6-1 and J usage is TRBJ1-1; possibly TRBD1 for D (5 bases). Germline CDR1 reads MNHNS; CDR2 reads SASEGT. Trimming took off 6 bases at V and 3 bases at J, with 11 bases between the two ends. This CDR3 comprises 13 residues. CDR3 residues: CASSQQVDTEAFF. The CDR3 DNA follows: TGTGCCAGCAGCCAACAGGTGGACACTGAAGCTTTCTTT.

V is TRBV20-1 and J is TRBJ2-7; D ambiguous. The CDR3 is made up of 11 amino acids. The V gene lost 6 bases and the J gene lost 5 bases, with 11 bases spanning the gap. Germline V CDR1 and CDR2: DFQATT, SNEGSKA (reference sequence). DNA for the CDR3: TGCAGTGCCGCGAAGGGTGACGAGCAGTACTTC. This sequence encodes CSAAKGDEQYF.

The V call is TRBV5-4, the J call TRBJ2-1; D ambiguous. CDR1 is SGHNT, CDR2 YYREEE, per germline (reference sequence). This CDR3 is built from 13 residues. V was pared by 4 bases and J by 4 bases, with 9 bases between. The CDR3 loop reads CASSATQYNEQFF. CDR3 DNA: TGTGCCAGCAGCGCCACCCAATACAATGAGCAGTTCTTC.

The chain uses TRBV7-2 and TRBJ2-5; 7 positions agree with TRBD1. V lost 3 bases, J lost 5 bases, and 9 bases stayed unmatched. The CDR3 is 15 residues long. Germline CDR1 is SGHTA and CDR2 is FQGNSA. The CDR3 DNA sequence: TGTGCCAGCAGCTTGCCCAGACAGGGCGGGGAGACCCAGTACTTC. Encoded protein: CASSLPRQGGETQYF.

The V call is TRBV28, the J call TRBJ2-7, with 11 bases aligning to TRBD2. Losses at the gene ends were 3 bases for V and 2 bases for J; bases not matched to a gene: 3. CDR1 is MDHEN and CDR2 is SYDVKM in the germline V gene. The CDR3 is 15 amino acids. CDR3 amino acids: CASSLASGGTYEQYF. The CDR3 nucleotides read TGTGCCAGCAGTTTGGCTAGCGGGGGGACCTACGAGCAGTACTTC.

The chain links TRBV30 to TRBJ1-2, with 8 nucleotides matching TRBD1. CDR3 length equals 15 residues. V shed 2 bases and J 0 bases; nucleotides not matched to a gene: 5. CDR1 and CDR2 from the germline V gene are GTSNPN and SVGIG (reference sequence). CDR3 region: CAWSRGTGTNYGYTF. DNA for the CDR3: TGTGCCTGGAGTAGAGGGACAGGAACTAACTATGGCTACACCTTC.